The 3 T cell receptor beta chains listed next were all sequenced from one sample in a study of shared clonotypes between healthy human individuals. TCRdb's table, derived via immunoSEQ multiplex PCR, lists solely in-frame clones and lacks some. Found here are approximately 980,000 clones, 60% to 85% of them singletons; the top ten hold about 1.5%. Input material: memory CD4+ T cells sorted from blood. The subset: CD45RA-negative fraction. All receptors derive from a man aged 18-30 years in good health.

This clone was observed once. The rearrangement links TRBV11-1 to TRBJ2-5, with 9 positions matching TRBD1. From germline, CDR1 is SGHAT and CDR2 FQDESV (reference sequence). CDR3 size: 14 residues. Germline trimming cut 5 bases from V and 5 bases from J; bases unmatched to any gene: 6. CDR3 sequence: CASSKGQGLETQYF. CDR3 in DNA: TGTGCCAGCAGCAAGGGACAGGGCTTGGAGACCCAGTACTTC.

V gene TRBV5-1 combines with J gene TRBJ2-5, with a weak D call TRBD1 (7 bases). The CDR3 has 14 amino acids. The germline V and J ends were trimmed by 3 bases and 4 bases, with 13 bases remaining between them. Looked up from germline, CDR1 is SGHRS and CDR2 is YFSETQ. The CDR3 DNA reads as TGCGCCAGCAGCTCAGGGGGAGGAGGAGAGACCCAGTACTTC. Translation: CASSSGGGGETQYF.

Concerning this clone: This sample includes further DNA sequences coding for the same CDR3. The chain carries TRBV7-2 and TRBJ2-5, with 8 bases aligning to TRBD2. In germline, CDR1 is SGHTA, CDR2 FQGNSA. This CDR3 spans 13 amino acids. V lost 7 bases and J lost 4; bases outside the gene matches: 5. This CDR3 is CASNRGLAETQYF. As DNA, the CDR3 is TGTGCCAGCAACCGCGGACTAGCAGAGACCCAGTACTTC.